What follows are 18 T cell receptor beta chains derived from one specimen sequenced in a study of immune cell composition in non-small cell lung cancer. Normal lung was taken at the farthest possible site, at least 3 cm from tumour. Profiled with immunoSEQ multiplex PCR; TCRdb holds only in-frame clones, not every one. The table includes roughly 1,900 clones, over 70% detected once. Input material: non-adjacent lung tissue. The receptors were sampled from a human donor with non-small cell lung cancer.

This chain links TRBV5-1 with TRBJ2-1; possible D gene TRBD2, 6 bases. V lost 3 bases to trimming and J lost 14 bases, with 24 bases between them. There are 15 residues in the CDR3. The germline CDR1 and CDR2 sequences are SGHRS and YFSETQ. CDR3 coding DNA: TGCGCCAGCAGCTCCGATCCCGGGATTCCGGGACTCGAGTTCTTC. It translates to CASSSDPGIPGLEFF.

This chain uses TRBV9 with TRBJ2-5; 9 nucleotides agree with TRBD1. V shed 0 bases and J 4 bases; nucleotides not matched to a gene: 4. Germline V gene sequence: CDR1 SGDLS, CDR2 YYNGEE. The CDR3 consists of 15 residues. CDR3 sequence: CASSVDGQGRETQYF. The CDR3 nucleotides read TGTGCCAGCAGCGTAGACGGACAGGGGAGAGAGACCCAGTACTTC.

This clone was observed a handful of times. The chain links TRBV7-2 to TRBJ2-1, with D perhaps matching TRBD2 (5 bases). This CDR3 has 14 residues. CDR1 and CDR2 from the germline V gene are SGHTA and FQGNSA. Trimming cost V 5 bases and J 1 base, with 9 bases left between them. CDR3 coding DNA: TGTGCCAGCAGCCCCCGGGGATCCTACAATGAGCAGTTCTTC. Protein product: CASSPRGSYNEQFF. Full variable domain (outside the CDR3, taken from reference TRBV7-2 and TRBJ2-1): GAGVSQSPSNKVTEKGKDVELRCDPISGHTALYWYRQSLGQGLEFLIYFQGNSAPDKSGLPSDRFSAERTGGSVSTLTIQRTQQEDSAVYLCASSPRGSYNEQFFGPGTRLTVL.

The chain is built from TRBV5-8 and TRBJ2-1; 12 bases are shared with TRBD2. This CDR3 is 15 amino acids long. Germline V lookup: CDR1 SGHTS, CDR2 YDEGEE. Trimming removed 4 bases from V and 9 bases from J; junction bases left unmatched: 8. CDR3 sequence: CASSDWTSGAGEQFF. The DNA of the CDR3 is TGTGCCAGCAGCGACTGGACTAGCGGGGCGGGTGAGCAGTTCTTC.

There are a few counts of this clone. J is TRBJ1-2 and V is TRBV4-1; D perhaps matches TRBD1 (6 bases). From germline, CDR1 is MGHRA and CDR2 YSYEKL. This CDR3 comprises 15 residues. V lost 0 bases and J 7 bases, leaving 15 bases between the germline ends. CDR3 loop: CASSQEDTGLGGYTF. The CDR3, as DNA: TGCGCCAGCAGCCAAGAAGACACAGGGTTAGGTGGCTACACCTTC.

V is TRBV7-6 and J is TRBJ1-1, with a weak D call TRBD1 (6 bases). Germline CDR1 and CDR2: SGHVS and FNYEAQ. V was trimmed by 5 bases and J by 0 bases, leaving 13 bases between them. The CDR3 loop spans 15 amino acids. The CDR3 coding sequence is TGTGCCAGCAGCGATGGACAGACTCTGAACACTGAAGCTTTCTTT. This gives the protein CASSDGQTLNTEAFF.

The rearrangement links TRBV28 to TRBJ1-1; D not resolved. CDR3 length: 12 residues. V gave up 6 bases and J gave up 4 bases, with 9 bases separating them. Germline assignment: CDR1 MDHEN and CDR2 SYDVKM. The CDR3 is CASRSLLTEAFF. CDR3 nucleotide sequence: TGTGCCAGCAGGAGTCTGCTCACTGAAGCTTTCTTT.

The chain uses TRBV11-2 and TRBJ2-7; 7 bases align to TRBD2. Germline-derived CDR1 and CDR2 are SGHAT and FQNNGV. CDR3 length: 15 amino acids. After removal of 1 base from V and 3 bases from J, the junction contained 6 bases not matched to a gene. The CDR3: CASSLVGGGSYEQYF. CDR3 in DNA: TGTGCCAGCAGCTTAGTTGGCGGGGGTAGCTACGAGCAGTACTTC.

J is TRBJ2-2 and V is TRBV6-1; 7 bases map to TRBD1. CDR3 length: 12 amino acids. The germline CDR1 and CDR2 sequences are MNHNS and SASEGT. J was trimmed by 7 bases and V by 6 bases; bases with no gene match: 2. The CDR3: CASSRGIGELFF. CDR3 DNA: TGTGCCAGCAGCAGGGGGATCGGGGAGCTGTTTTTT.

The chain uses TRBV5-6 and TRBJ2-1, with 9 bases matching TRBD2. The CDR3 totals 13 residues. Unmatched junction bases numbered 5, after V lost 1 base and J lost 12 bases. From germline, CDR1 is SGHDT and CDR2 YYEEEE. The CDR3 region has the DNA TGTGCCAGCAGCTTGTGGCTAGCGGGGATGCAGTTCTTC. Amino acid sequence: CASSLWLAGMQFF.

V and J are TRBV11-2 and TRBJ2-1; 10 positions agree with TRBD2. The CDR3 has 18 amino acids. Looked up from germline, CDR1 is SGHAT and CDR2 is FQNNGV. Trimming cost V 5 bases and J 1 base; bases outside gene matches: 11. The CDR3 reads CASSDIRTSGGSYNEQFF. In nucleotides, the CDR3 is TGTGCCAGCAGCGATATAAGGACTAGCGGAGGTTCCTACAATGAGCAGTTCTTC. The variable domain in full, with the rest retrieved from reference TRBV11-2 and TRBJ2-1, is EAGVAQSPRYKIIEKRQSVAFWCNPISGHATLYWYQQILGQGPKLLIQFQNNGVVDDSQLPKDRFSAERLKGVDSTLKIQPAKLEDSAVYLCASSDIRTSGGSYNEQFFGPGTRLTVL.

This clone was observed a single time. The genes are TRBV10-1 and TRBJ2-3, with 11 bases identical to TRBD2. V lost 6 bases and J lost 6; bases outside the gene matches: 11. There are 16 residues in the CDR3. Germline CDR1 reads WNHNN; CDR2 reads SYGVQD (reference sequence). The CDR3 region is CASSPTSGDPGDTQYF. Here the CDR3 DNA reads TGCGCCAGCAGCCCGACTAGCGGGGACCCCGGGGATACGCAGTATTTT.

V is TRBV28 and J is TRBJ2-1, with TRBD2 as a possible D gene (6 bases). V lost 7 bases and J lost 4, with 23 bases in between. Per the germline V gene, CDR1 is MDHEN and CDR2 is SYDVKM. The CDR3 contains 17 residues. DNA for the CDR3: TGTGCCAGCACCTTGGGGACTCCATCCCTTCGTTACAATGAGCAGTTCTTC. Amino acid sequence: CASTLGTPSLRYNEQFF.

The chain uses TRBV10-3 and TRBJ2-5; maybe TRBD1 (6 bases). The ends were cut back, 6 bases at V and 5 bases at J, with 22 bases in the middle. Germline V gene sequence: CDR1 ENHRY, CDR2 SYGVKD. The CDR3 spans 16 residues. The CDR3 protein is CAIREGTGWGQETQYF. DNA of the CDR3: TGTGCCATCAGAGAGGGAACAGGTTGGGGGCAGGAGACCCAGTACTTC.

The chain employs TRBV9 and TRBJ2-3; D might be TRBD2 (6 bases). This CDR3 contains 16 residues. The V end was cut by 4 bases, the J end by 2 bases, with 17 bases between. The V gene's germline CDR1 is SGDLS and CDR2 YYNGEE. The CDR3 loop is CASSLMQGLNTDTQYF. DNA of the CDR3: TGTGCCAGCAGCCTCATGCAGGGACTTAACACAGATACGCAGTATTTT.

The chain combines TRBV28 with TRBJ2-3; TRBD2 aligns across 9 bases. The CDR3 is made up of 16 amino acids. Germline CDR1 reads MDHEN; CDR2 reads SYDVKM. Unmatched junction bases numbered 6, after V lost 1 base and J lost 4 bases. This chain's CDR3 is CASSLSRGGYADTQYF. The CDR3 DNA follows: TGTGCCAGCAGTTTATCGCGGGGGGGCTATGCAGATACGCAGTATTTT. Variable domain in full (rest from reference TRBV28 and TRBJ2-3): DVKVTQSSRYLVKRTGEKVFLECVQDMDHENMFWYRQDPGLGLRLIYFSYDVKMKEKGDIPEGYSVSREKKERFSLILESASTNQTSMYLCASSLSRGGYADTQYFGPGTRLTVL.

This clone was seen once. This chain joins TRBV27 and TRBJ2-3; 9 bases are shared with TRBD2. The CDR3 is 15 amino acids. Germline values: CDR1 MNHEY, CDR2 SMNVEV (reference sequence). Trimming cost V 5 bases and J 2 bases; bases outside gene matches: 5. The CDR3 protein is CASSTLAGSTDTQYF. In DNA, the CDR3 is TGTGCCAGCAGTACCCTAGCGGGATCCACAGATACGCAGTATTTT.

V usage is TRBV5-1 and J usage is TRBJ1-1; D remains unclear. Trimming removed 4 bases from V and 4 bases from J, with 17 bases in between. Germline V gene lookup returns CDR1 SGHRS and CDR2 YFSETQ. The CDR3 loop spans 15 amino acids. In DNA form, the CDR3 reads TGCGCCAGCAGCATGCTGACAAGAAAGAGCACTGAAGCTTTCTTT. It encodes CASSMLTRKSTEAFF.